The 11 T cell receptor beta chains below come from one sample, sequenced in a study of blood T cell repertoires in COVID-19. Generated by immunoSEQ multiplex PCR, the TCRdb table keeps only in-frame clones and is missing some. The sample contains some 110,000 clones, around 83% of which appear only once. The sequenced sample consisted of peripheral blood. The source of these receptors is a man aged 35-49 years with acute or convalescent COVID-19.

The chain combines TRBV18 with TRBJ1-5; unclear D gene. Germline-derived CDR1 and CDR2 are KGHSH and LQKENI. The CDR3 runs 14 residues. The V end lost 6 bases, the J end lost 0 bases, and 9 bases lay between the germline ends. The CDR3 loop reads CASSNGYSNQPQHF. The CDR3 bases are TGTGCCAGCTCCAACGGGTATAGCAATCAGCCCCAGCATTTT. The full variable domain, in which reference TRBV18 and TRBJ1-5 provide the parts outside the CDR3, is NAGVMQNPRHLVRRRGQEARLRCSPMKGHSHVYWYRQLPEEGLKFMVYLQKENIIDESGMPKERFSAEFPKEGPSILRIQQVVRGDSAAYFCASSNGYSNQPQHFGDGTRLSIL.

CDR3 sequence reads: CASSRGLAGTYEQYF. The CDR3 nucleotides read TGTGCCAGCAGCCGCGGACTAGCGGGCACCTACGAGCAGTACTTC. The chain is built from TRBV6-5 and TRBJ2-7; 11 bases are a match to TRBD2. The CDR3 is 15 amino acids. Germline loops: CDR1 MNHEY, CDR2 SVGAGI. Germline trimming cut 6 bases from V and 2 bases from J; bases unmatched to any gene: 6.

V and J are TRBV7-3 and TRBJ2-2; D might be TRBD2 (5 bases). Germline CDR1 is SGHTA and CDR2 is FQGTGA. Trimming stripped 5 bases from V and 5 bases from J, with 9 bases between. This CDR3 spans 13 amino acids. CDR3: CASSPPGTGELFF. The CDR3 nucleotides are TGTGCCAGCAGCCCCCCGGGGACCGGGGAGCTGTTTTTT.

The CDR3 region has the DNA TGTGCCAGCAGCCAAGGGGGCGGTGGCTACACCTTC. It yields the protein CASSQGGGGYTF. This chain joins TRBV7-2 and TRBJ1-2; TRBD1 matches at 7 bases. Per germline, CDR1 SGHTA and CDR2 FQGNSA. This CDR3 region has 12 residues. V trimming: 5 bases; J trimming: 7 bases; junction bases outside the gene matches: 4.

This chain connects TRBV29-1 to TRBJ2-2; TRBD1 is a possible D gene (5 bases). Trimming shortened V by 0 bases and J by 5 bases, and 13 bases separated the two germline ends. CDR3 length: 15 residues. Germline assignment: CDR1 SQVTM and CDR2 ANQGSEA. CDR3 residues: CSVEDYKGRTGELFF. The CDR3 DNA follows: TGCAGCGTTGAAGATTATAAGGGGCGGACCGGGGAGCTGTTTTTT.

The chain joins TRBV5-6 to TRBJ1-4, with TRBD1 matching 8 bases. Trimming removed 3 bases from V and 8 bases from J; junction bases left unmatched: 6. The CDR3 runs to 14 residues. In germline, CDR1 is SGHDT, CDR2 YYEEEE. The CDR3 loop is CASSWKTGVEKLFF. The CDR3 DNA is TGTGCCAGCAGCTGGAAGACAGGGGTGGAAAAACTGTTTTTT.

For this clone: The sample contains more than one DNA sequence encoding this CDR3. The chain couples TRBV7-3 to TRBJ2-2; possibly TRBD1 for D (6 bases). Germline V gene data show CDR1 as SGHTA and CDR2 as FQGTGA. Trimming took off 2 bases at V and 4 bases at J, with 8 bases between the two ends. The length of the CDR3 is 14 residues. The CDR3 protein is CASSLQGSTGELFF. The CDR3 DNA follows: TGTGCCAGCAGCTTACAGGGGAGCACCGGGGAGCTGTTTTTT.

V and J are TRBV12-5 and TRBJ2-5; D is unresolved. Trimming took 5 bases from V and 4 from J, leaving 8 bases between them. Germline V lookup: CDR1 LGHNT, CDR2 FRNRAP. CDR3 length: 12 amino acids. The CDR3 spells CASGPLRETQYF. The CDR3 DNA reads as TGTGCTAGTGGTCCTCTGCGAGAGACCCAGTACTTC.

This rearrangement joins TRBV18 to TRBJ2-3, with 9 bases identical to TRBD2. CDR3 length: 15 residues. V lost 2 bases to trimming and J lost 5 bases; unmatched junction nucleotides: 5. In germline, CDR1 is KGHSH, CDR2 LQKENI. The CDR3 coding sequence is TGTGCCAGCTCACCAATTATACTAGCGGGAGATACGCAGTATTTT. Protein product: CASSPIILAGDTQYF.

This sequence joins TRBV5-1 and TRBJ2-5, with TRBD2 identical over 11 bases. V lost 7 bases and J lost 5; bases outside the gene matches: 10. The CDR3 covers 15 residues. CDR1 is SGHRS, CDR2 YFSETQ, per germline. The DNA for the CDR3 is TGCGCCAGCCGCCGAACTAGCGGGAGTATGGAGACCCAGTACTTC. Protein: CASRRTSGSMETQYF.

This rearrangement joins TRBV7-9 to TRBJ2-7; 7 nucleotides agree with TRBD2. The CDR3 covers 16 residues. Germline-derived CDR1 and CDR2 are SEHNR and FQNEAQ (reference sequence). The ends lost 1 base at V and 3 bases at J; junction bases unmatched: 9. CDR3 sequence: CASSLGGLAEYYEQYF. The CDR3 DNA reads TGTGCCAGCAGCTTAGGGGGCCTAGCGGAATACTACGAGCAGTACTTC.